This T cell receptor beta chain was profiled in a study of cytomegalovirus exposure and HLA in healthy donors. Study details: In an earlier analysis, around 120 million unique TCR beta sequences were found from some 180 million T cells.

Researchers ran the PCR with 60 Vbeta and 13 Jbeta primers. TCRdb keeps only in-frame clones here, not all; method: immunoSEQ multiplex PCR. The data contain about 82,000 clones, over 70% of them singletons. Germline-derived CDR1 and CDR2 are MNHNY and SVGAGI (reference sequence). The CDR3 consists of 13 residues. The ends were cut back, 7 bases at V and 6 bases at J, with 15 bases in the middle. Comment on this clone: Its antigen is as yet unknown.

The study, taken as a whole, reports: Reports state that TCR beta sequences accurately predicted most subjects' HLA-A and HLA-B alleles. Specificity of a few CMV-associated chains for CMV antigens was verified in vitro.

The chain combines TRBV6-6 with TRBJ1-2; perhaps TRBD1 as D (6 bases). The sequencing sample was made of PBMCs. This clonotype was obtained from a male donor in good health and CMV-seropositive. The CDR3 region has the DNA TGTGCCAGCACCAACGGTCAGGGGAATGGCTACACCTTC. Its translation: CASTNGQGNGYTF.